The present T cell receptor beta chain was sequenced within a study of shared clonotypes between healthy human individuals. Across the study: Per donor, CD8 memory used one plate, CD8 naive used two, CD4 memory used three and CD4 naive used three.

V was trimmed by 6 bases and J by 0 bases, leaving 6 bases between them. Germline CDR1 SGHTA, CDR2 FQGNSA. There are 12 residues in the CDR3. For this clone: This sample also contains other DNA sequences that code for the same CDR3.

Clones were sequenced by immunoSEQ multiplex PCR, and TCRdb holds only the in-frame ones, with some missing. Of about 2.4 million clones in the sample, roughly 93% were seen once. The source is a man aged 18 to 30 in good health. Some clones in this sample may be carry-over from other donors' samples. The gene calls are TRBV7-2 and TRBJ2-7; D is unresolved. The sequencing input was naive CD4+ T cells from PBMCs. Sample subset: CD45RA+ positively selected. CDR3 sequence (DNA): TGTGCCAGCAGTCGTAGCTCCTACGAGCAGTACTTC. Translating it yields CASSRSSYEQYF. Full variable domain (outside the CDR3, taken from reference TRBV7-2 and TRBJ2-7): GAGVSQSPSNKVTEKGKDVELRCDPISGHTALYWYRQSLGQGLEFLIYFQGNSAPDKSGLPSDRFSAERTGGSVSTLTIQRTQQEDSAVYLCASSRSSYEQYFGPGTRLTVT.